This TCR beta chain was found in a study of blood T cell repertoires in COVID-19. Per the authors' pipeline: Estimates of nucleated cell counts were drawn from the amplification of reference gene primers. Produced via immunoSEQ multiplex PCR; TCRdb's table is partial and in-frame only. That table is the source of V, J and clone size, and D and trimming were worked out from the DNA. Of about 270,000 clones in the sample, 80% to 95% were seen once. The CDR3 is 17 residues long. V gave up 1 base and J gave up 1 base; unmatched junction bases: 10. Germline V lookup: CDR1 LGHDT, CDR2 YNNKEL (reference sequence). Researchers sorted participants into cohorts using their self-reported clinical history. A COVID-19 case had been met by exposed participants during the 2 weeks before study entry.

The sequenced material came from PBMCs or T cells enriched from blood (not recorded which). This chain links TRBV3-1 (or the pseudogene TRBV3-2) with TRBJ2-7; 7 nucleotides align to TRBD1. The clonotype was recovered from a man in his forties or fifties who had been exposed to COVID-19. The CDR3 nucleotides are TGTGCCAGCAGCCAAGGGACCGGGACAGCACTTTCCTACGAGCAGTACTTC. Encoded protein: CASSQGTGTALSYEQYF.